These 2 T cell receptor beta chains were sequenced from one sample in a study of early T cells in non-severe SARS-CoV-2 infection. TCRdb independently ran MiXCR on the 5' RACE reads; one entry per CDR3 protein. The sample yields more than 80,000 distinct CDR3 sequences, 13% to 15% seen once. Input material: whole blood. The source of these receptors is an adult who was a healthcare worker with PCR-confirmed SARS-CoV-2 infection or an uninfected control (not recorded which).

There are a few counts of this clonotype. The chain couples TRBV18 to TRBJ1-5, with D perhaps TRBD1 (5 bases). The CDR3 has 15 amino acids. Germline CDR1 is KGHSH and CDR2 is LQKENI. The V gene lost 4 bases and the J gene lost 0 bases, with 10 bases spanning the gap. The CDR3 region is CASSRDGYSNQPQHF. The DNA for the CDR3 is TGTGCCAGCTCACGGGACGGGTATAGCAATCAGCCCCAGCATTTT. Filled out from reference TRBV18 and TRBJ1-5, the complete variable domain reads NAGVMQNPRHLVRRRGQEARLRCSPMKGHSHVYWYRQLPEEGLKFMVYLQKENIIDESGMPKERFSAEFPKEGPSILRIQQVVRGDSAAYFCASSRDGYSNQPQHFGDGTRLSIL.

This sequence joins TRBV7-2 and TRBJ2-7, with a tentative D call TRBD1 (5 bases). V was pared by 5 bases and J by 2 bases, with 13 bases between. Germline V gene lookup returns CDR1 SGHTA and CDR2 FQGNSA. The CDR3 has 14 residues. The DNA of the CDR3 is TGTGCCAGCAGCCTAGGGGCAAACCCCTACGAGCAGTACTTC. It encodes CASSLGANPYEQYF.